The next 27 T cell receptor beta chains were all read from a single sample in a study of blood T cell repertoires in COVID-19. This table comes from immunoSEQ multiplex PCR, and its TCRdb copy is limited to in-frame clones, with some not included. The data show over 100,000 clones, around 86% seen once. The source material was peripheral blood. These receptors were taken from a man aged 35 to 55 with acute or convalescent COVID-19.

The V and J genes are TRBV7-9 and TRBJ1-4; 7 bases map to TRBD1. Germline V gives CDR1 SEHNR, CDR2 FQNEAQ (reference sequence). J lost 0 bases, V lost 8 bases, and 9 bases had no gene match. The length of the CDR3 is 16 residues. The DNA of the CDR3 is TGTGCCAGCTCTTCCCGAGGGGGCTCAACTAATGAAAAACTGTTTTTT. Residues: CASSSRGGSTNEKLFF.

The CDR3: CASSLVGLSGGEQPQHF. The CDR3 DNA is TGTGCCAGCAGCTTAGTCGGCTTGTCAGGGGGCGAGCAGCCCCAGCATTTT. The chain joins TRBV7-4 to TRBJ1-5; 8 bases match TRBD1. Germline CDR1 SGHVT, CDR2 SQSDAQ. J was trimmed by 7 bases and V by 1 base; bases with no gene match: 12. The CDR3 sequence is 17 residues long.

V is TRBV12-3 or TRBV12-4 and J is TRBJ1-1, with 7 bases identical to TRBD1. V dropped 10 bases and J dropped 2; count of bases not matched to a gene: 7. The CDR3 covers 13 residues. The CDR3 DNA reads TGTGCCACGGGTAAGGGGGCTAACACTGAAGCTTTCTTT. It translates to CATGKGANTEAFF.

The V gene is TRBV7-2, the J gene TRBJ1-3; 7 bases fit TRBD1. Germline CDR1 is SGHTA and CDR2 is FQGNSA. There are 17 residues in the CDR3. V shed 5 bases and J 0 bases; nucleotides not matched to a gene: 10. CDR3 in DNA: TGTGCCAGCAGCGAAACAAACAGGGGCTCCTCTGGAAACACCATATATTTT. Its protein product is CASSETNRGSSGNTIYF. Together with reference TRBV7-2 and TRBJ1-3, the CDR3 gives the full variable domain: GAGVSQSPSNKVTEKGKDVELRCDPISGHTALYWYRQSLGQGLEFLIYFQGNSAPDKSGLPSDRFSAERTGGSVSTLTIQRTQQEDSAVYLCASSETNRGSSGNTIYFGEGSWLTVV.

This chain connects TRBV2 to TRBJ1-2; D unresolved. The V end lost 7 bases, the J end lost 0 bases, and 9 bases lay between the germline ends. CDR1 and CDR2 from the germline V gene are SNHLY and FYNNEI. The CDR3 totals 13 residues. DNA for the CDR3: TGTGCCAGCAATCCAAACACTAACTATGGCTACACCTTC. This encodes CASNPNTNYGYTF.

This chain links TRBV2 with TRBJ1-2, with 9 bases aligning to TRBD1. The CDR3 has 14 amino acids. J lost 8 bases, V lost 4 bases, and 8 bases had no gene match. Germline loops: CDR1 SNHLY, CDR2 FYNNEI. The CDR3 loop reads CASSGVRQGEGYTF. CDR3 nucleotides: TGTGCCAGCAGTGGGGTCCGACAGGGGGAAGGCTACACCTTC. Full variable domain (outside the CDR3, taken from reference TRBV2 and TRBJ1-2): EPEVTQTPSHQVTQMGQEVILRCVPISNHLYFYWYRQILGQKVEFLVSFYNNEISEKSEIFDDQFSVERPDGSNFTLKIRSTKLEDSAMYFCASSGVRQGEGYTFGSGTRLTVV.

The chain is built from TRBV4-1 and TRBJ2-1, with 9 bases that match TRBD1. Germline lookup yields CDR1 MGHRA and CDR2 YSYEKL. The CDR3 extends over 15 amino acids. V gave up 3 bases and J gave up 10 bases; unmatched junction bases: 10. CDR3 residues: CASSQPGQGGWEQFF. The DNA of the CDR3 is TGCGCCAGCAGCCAGCCGGGACAGGGAGGGTGGGAGCAGTTCTTC.

The gene calls are TRBV14 and TRBJ2-2; D unresolved. V lost 3 bases and J 3 bases, leaving 11 bases between the germline ends. Germline V gene sequence: CDR1 SGHDN, CDR2 FVKESK. This CDR3 is built from 15 residues. The CDR3 region is CASSQGQWYTGELFF. DNA for the CDR3: TGTGCCAGCAGCCAGGGCCAGTGGTACACCGGGGAGCTGTTTTTT. The entire variable domain, with the rest obtained from reference TRBV14 and TRBJ2-2, is as follows: EAGVTQFPSHSVIEKGQTVTLRCDPISGHDNLYWYRRVMGKEIKFLLHFVKESKQDESGMPNNRFLAERTGGTYSTLKVQPAELEDSGVYFCASSQGQWYTGELFFGEGSRLTVL.

The chain carries TRBV7-9 and TRBJ2-7; 13 positions agree with TRBD2. The V segment lost 5 bases and the J segment 2 bases; nucleotides outside the gene matches: 9. Germline CDR1 is SEHNR and CDR2 is FQNEAQ (reference sequence). This CDR3 region has 17 residues. The CDR3 spells CASSLYSTSGRAYEQYF. For the CDR3, the DNA is TGTGCCAGCAGCCTCTATAGTACTAGCGGGAGGGCCTACGAGCAGTACTTC.

The rearrangement links TRBV16 to TRBJ1-3; possible D gene TRBD1, 6 bases. V was clipped by 4 bases and J by 8 bases, with 18 bases between them. CDR3 length: 15 residues. Germline CDR1 KGHSY, CDR2 FQNENV. The CDR3 DNA follows: TGTGCCAGCAGCCGAGCAGGGGCCGGCCGACACACCATATATTTT. It codes for CASSRAGAGRHTIYF.

This rearrangement joins TRBV6-5 to TRBJ1-1, with D uncertain. The germline CDR1 and CDR2 sequences are MNHEY and SVGAGI. V was trimmed by 6 bases and J by 3 bases, leaving 14 bases between them. CDR3 size: 14 residues. The CDR3 DNA is TGTGCCAGCAGCCTCCCTGGGGAGGACACTGAAGCTTTCTTT. Translation gives CASSLPGEDTEAFF.

The CDR3 loop reads CASSPDMNTEAFF. The CDR3 DNA reads TGTGCCAGCAGCCCTGACATGAACACTGAAGCTTTCTTT. The chain carries TRBV5-6 and TRBJ1-1; D is uncertain. Germline values: CDR1 SGHDT, CDR2 YYEEEE. This CDR3 has 13 amino acids. Trimming removed 4 bases from V and 0 bases from J, with 7 bases in between. The variable domain in full, with the rest retrieved from reference TRBV5-6 and TRBJ1-1, is DAGVTQSPTHLIKTRGQQVTLRCSPKSGHDTVSWYQQALGQGPQFIFQYYEEEERQRGNFPDRFSGHQFPNYSSELNVNALLLGDSALYLCASSPDMNTEAFFGQGTRLTVV.

The J gene is TRBJ2-5, the V gene TRBV5-1; 9 bases fit TRBD2. With 6 bases clipped from V and 7 bases from J, the junction kept 7 bases outside the gene matches. This CDR3 is 13 amino acids long. Germline CDR1 and CDR2: SGHRS and YFSETQ. The CDR3, as DNA: TGCGCCAGCAACGCGGGGGGGCCTGGGACCCAGTACTTC. Its protein is CASNAGGPGTQYF.

Details on this clone: The sample holds other DNA sequences that translate to the same CDR3. The V and J genes are TRBV5-1 and TRBJ1-5; D not resolved. Trimming left V 0 bases short and J 1 base short, with 5 bases between. This CDR3 spans 14 amino acids. Germline assignment: CDR1 SGHRS and CDR2 YFSETQ. Written as DNA, the CDR3 is TGCGCCAGCAGCTTGGAGCCCAGCAATCAGCCCCAGCATTTT. Translated, it gives CASSLEPSNQPQHF.

This chain uses TRBV7-2 with TRBJ2-7; TRBD1 agrees at 10 bases. CDR1 and CDR2 from the germline V gene are SGHTA and FQGNSA. The CDR3 totals 15 residues. The ends lost 5 bases at V and 5 bases at J; junction bases unmatched: 9. In nucleotides, the CDR3 is TGTGCCAGCAGCCGCCGCGGGGACAGGGGCGACGAGCAGTACTTC. It translates to CASSRRGDRGDEQYF.

The chain combines TRBV6-2 or TRBV6-3 with TRBJ1-3; the D is unclear. The CDR3 contains 16 residues. V was clipped by 0 bases and J by 0 bases, with 9 bases between them. Per germline, CDR1 MNHEY and CDR2 SVGEGT. The CDR3 region has the DNA TGTGCCAGCAGTTACTCGAGGAAGAGCTCTGGAAACACCATATATTTT. This gives the protein CASSYSRKSSGNTIYF.

The table lists this clone with a count of one. V usage is TRBV19 and J usage is TRBJ1-1, with D perhaps matching TRBD1 (6 bases). V gave up 5 bases and J gave up 4 bases, with 17 bases separating them. CDR1 LNHDA and CDR2 SQIVND come from the germline V gene (reference sequence). There are 15 residues in the CDR3. The CDR3: CASSLSGGRSTEAFF. The CDR3 DNA reads as TGTGCCAGTAGTCTATCGGGGGGGCGCAGCACTGAAGCTTTCTTT.

The rearrangement uses TRBV4-3 and TRBJ2-1, with 7 bases aligning to TRBD1. The ends lost 3 bases at V and 2 bases at J; junction bases unmatched: 4. Germline V gene data show CDR1 as LGHNA and CDR2 as YSLEER. This CDR3 comprises 15 residues. The CDR3 region is CASSQGDRTYNEQFF. The CDR3 DNA follows: TGCGCCAGCAGCCAGGGGGACAGAACCTACAATGAGCAGTTCTTC.

The sample holds one count of this clone. The chain carries TRBV19 and TRBJ1-2; 11 nucleotides agree with TRBD1. With 6 bases clipped from V and 5 bases from J, the junction kept 5 bases outside the gene matches. The CDR3 has 14 amino acids. CDR1 and CDR2 from the germline V gene are LNHDA and SQIVND (reference sequence). The CDR3 region has the DNA TGTGCCAGTAGCCCCGGGACAGGGGGATATGGCTACACCTTC. It specifies CASSPGTGGYGYTF.

This CDR3 is CASSVGALWEKLFF. In DNA, the CDR3 is TGTGCCAGCAGCGTAGGGGCCCTTTGGGAAAAACTGTTTTTT. The chain joins TRBV9 to TRBJ1-4, with D unresolved. Germline V gene data show CDR1 as SGDLS and CDR2 as YYNGEE. The length of the CDR3 is 14 residues. Trimming pared 0 bases from V and 8 bases from J, leaving 11 bases between.

This clone was recorded only once. This chain connects TRBV29-1 to TRBJ2-2, with 8 nucleotides matching TRBD2. This CDR3 is 14 amino acids long. The V segment lost 7 bases and the J segment 4 bases; nucleotides outside the gene matches: 8. Germline V CDR1 and CDR2: SQVTM, ANQGSEA. The CDR3 loop is CSARGLAATGELFF. CDR3 DNA sequence: TGCAGCGCCCGTGGACTAGCTGCCACCGGGGAGCTGTTTTTT.

This chain connects TRBV6-5 to TRBJ1-1; unclear D gene. Germline assignment: CDR1 MNHEY and CDR2 SVGAGI. Deletions cut 0 bases from V and 3 bases from J, with 11 bases between. This CDR3 spans 15 amino acids. The CDR3 nucleotides read TGTGCCAGCAGTTACTCCCCACTCTTCCACACTGAAGCTTTCTTT. This sequence encodes CASSYSPLFHTEAFF.

This clone has just a few counts. The gene calls are TRBV11-2 and TRBJ2-5; TRBD2 matches 8 bases. The germline V gene has CDR1 SGHAT and CDR2 FQNNGV. V was clipped by 3 bases and J by 4 bases; unmatched bases: 4. The CDR3 is 14 amino acids. CDR3 sequence: CASSFRGGGETQYF. The CDR3 DNA sequence: TGTGCCAGCAGCTTTCGGGGGGGAGGAGAGACCCAGTACTTC.

The DNA for the CDR3 is TGTGCCAGCAGCAAGCATACAGGGGAGGACACCGGGGAGCTGTTTTTT. It translates to CASSKHTGEDTGELFF. The J gene is TRBJ2-2, the V gene TRBV7-3, with D possibly being TRBD1 (7 bases). Looked up from germline, CDR1 is SGHTA and CDR2 is FQGTGA. The CDR3 runs to 16 residues. V gave up 5 bases and J gave up 3 bases, with 16 bases separating them. Based on the CDR3 plus reference TRBV7-3 and TRBJ2-2, the full variable domain is GAGVSQTPSNKVTEKGKYVELRCDPISGHTALYWYRQSLGQGPEFLIYFQGTGAADDSGLPNDRFFAVRPEGSVSTLKIQRTERGDSAVYLCASSKHTGEDTGELFFGEGSRLTVL.

The genes are TRBV2 and TRBJ2-5; 13 bases align to TRBD2. Germline CDR1 and CDR2: SNHLY and FYNNEI. With V trimmed by 9 bases and J by 5 bases, 9 bases remained unmatched. CDR3 size: 15 residues. The chain's CDR3 is CASLGTSGIQETQYF. The DNA for the CDR3 is TGTGCCAGTCTCGGGACTAGCGGGATTCAGGAGACCCAGTACTTC. The entire variable domain, with the rest obtained from reference TRBV2 and TRBJ2-5, is as follows: EPEVTQTPSHQVTQMGQEVILRCVPISNHLYFYWYRQILGQKVEFLVSFYNNEISEKSEIFDDQFSVERPDGSNFTLKIRSTKLEDSAMYFCASLGTSGIQETQYFGPGTRLLVL.

The gene calls are TRBV6-5 and TRBJ1-2; 9 bases align to TRBD1. The length of the CDR3 is 16 residues. The V and J ends lost 0 bases and 4 bases, in that order; junction bases with no gene match: 6. Per the germline V gene, CDR1 is MNHEY and CDR2 is SVGAGI. The CDR3 bases are TGTGCCAGCAGTTACTCTCGACAGGGGGGTTTCTATGGCTACACCTTC. This encodes CASSYSRQGGFYGYTF.

Here the CDR3 DNA reads TGTGCCATCAGTGAGTCCACAGGGTCTCAAGCTTTCTTT. This encodes CAISESTGSQAFF. V gene TRBV10-3 combines with J gene TRBJ1-1, with D tentatively TRBD1 (6 bases). This CDR3 region has 13 residues. Germline assignment: CDR1 ENHRY and CDR2 SYGVKD. V lost 0 bases, J lost 9 bases, and 11 bases lay in between.